One T cell receptor beta chain is described in this entry. This entry belongs to a study of shared clonotypes between healthy human individuals. Only in-frame clones appear in the TCRdb table, and some are missing; sequencing was by immunoSEQ multiplex PCR. The sample has about 530,000 clones, almost 97% seen once. The CDR3 loop spans 11 amino acids. V was clipped by 3 bases and J by 4 bases, with 6 bases between them. The germline V gene has CDR1 DFQATT and CDR2 SNEGSKA (reference sequence). Sequenced: naive CD4+ T cells sorted from blood. Described subset: CD45RA+ positively selected. The V call is TRBV20-1, the J call TRBJ1-2; D unresolved. The TCR comes from a woman under 40 in good health. CDR3 sequence: CSASPSYGYTF. CDR3 DNA sequence: TGCAGTGCTAGTCCCTCCTATGGCTACACCTTC.